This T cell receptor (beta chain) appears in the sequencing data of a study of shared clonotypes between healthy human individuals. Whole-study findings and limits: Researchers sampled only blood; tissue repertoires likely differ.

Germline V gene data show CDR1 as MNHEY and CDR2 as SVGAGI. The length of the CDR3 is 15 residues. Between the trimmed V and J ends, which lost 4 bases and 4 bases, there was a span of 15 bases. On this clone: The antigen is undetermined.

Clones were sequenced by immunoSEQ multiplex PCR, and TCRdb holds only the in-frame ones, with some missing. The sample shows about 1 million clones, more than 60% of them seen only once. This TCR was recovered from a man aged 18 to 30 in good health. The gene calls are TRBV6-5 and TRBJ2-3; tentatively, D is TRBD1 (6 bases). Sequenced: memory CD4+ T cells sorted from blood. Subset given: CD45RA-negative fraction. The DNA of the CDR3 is TGTGCCAGCAGTTTCGGCGCCGCAGGGGCAGATACGCAGTATTTT. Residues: CASSFGAAGADTQYF.